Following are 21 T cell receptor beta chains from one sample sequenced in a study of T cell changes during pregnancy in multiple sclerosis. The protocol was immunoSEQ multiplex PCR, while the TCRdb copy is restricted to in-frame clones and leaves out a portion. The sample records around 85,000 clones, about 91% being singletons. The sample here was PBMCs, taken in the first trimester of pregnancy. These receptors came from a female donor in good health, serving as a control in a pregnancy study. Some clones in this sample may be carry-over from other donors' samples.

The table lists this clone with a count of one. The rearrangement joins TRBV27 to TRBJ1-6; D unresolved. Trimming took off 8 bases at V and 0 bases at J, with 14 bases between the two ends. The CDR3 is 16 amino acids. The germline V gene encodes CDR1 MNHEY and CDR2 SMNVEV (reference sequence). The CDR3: CASLAQPSSYNSPLHF. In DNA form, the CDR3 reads TGTGCCAGCCTTGCACAGCCGAGCTCCTATAATTCACCCCTCCACTTT.

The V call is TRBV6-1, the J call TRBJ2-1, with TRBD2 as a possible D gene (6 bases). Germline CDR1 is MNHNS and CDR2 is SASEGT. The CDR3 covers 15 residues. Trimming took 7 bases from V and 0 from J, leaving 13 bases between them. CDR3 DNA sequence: TGTGCCAGCACCGGAGGGTCTAACTCCTACAATGAGCAGTTCTTC. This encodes CASTGGSNSYNEQFF.

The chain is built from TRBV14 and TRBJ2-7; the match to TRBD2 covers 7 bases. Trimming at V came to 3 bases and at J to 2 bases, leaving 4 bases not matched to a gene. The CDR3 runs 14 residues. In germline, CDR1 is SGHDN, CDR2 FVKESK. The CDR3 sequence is CASSQRGLAYEQYF. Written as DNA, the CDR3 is TGTGCCAGCAGCCAGAGAGGACTAGCCTACGAGCAGTACTTC.

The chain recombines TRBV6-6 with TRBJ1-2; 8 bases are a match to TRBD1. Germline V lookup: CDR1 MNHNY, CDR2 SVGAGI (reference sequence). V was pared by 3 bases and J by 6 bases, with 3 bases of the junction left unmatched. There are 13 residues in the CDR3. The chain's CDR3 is CASSYVQGDGYTF. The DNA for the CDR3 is TGTGCCAGCAGTTATGTACAGGGGGATGGCTACACCTTC.

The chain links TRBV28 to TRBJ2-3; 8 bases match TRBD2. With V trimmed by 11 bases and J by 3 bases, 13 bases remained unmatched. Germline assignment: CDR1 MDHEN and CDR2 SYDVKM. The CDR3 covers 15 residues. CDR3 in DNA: TGTGCCGCGGGGGGAGTAGAGGGGTTAACAGATACGCAGTATTTT. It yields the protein CAAGGVEGLTDTQYF. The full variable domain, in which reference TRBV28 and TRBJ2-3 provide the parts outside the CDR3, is DVKVTQSSRYLVKRTGEKVFLECVQDMDHENMFWYRQDPGLGLRLIYFSYDVKMKEKGDIPEGYSVSREKKERFSLILESASTNQTSMYLCAAGGVEGLTDTQYFGPGTRLTVL.

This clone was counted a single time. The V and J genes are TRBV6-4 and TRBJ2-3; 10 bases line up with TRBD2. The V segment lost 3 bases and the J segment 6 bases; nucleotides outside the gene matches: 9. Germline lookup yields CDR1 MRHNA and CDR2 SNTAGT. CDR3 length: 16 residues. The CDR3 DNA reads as TGTGCCAGCAGTGAAGCGAGCGGGGGGGCCTTGGATACGCAGTATTTT. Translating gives CASSEASGGALDTQYF.

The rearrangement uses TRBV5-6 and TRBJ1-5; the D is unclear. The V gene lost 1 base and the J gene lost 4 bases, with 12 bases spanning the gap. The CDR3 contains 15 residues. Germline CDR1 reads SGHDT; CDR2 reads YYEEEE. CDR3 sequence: CASSLSAAENQPQHF. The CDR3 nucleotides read TGTGCCAGCAGCTTGTCCGCTGCAGAAAATCAGCCCCAGCATTTT. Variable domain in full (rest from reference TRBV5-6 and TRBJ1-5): DAGVTQSPTHLIKTRGQQVTLRCSPKSGHDTVSWYQQALGQGPQFIFQYYEEEERQRGNFPDRFSGHQFPNYSSELNVNALLLGDSALYLCASSLSAAENQPQHFGDGTRLSIL.

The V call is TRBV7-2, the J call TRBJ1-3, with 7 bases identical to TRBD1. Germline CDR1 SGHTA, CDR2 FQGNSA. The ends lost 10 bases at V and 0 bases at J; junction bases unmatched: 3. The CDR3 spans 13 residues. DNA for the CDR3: TGTGCCACCGGGACAGCCTCTGGAAACACCATATATTTT. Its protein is CATGTASGNTIYF.

The CDR3 sequence is CASSHRQGVSSGANVLTF. CDR3 nucleotide sequence: TGTGCCAGCAGCCACCGACAGGGCGTCAGCTCTGGGGCCAACGTCCTGACTTTC. The chain carries TRBV14 and TRBJ2-6, with TRBD1 matching 7 bases. V shed 3 bases, J shed 0 bases, and the junction held 8 bases outside the gene matches. Germline CDR1 reads SGHDN; CDR2 reads FVKESK. The CDR3 covers 18 residues.

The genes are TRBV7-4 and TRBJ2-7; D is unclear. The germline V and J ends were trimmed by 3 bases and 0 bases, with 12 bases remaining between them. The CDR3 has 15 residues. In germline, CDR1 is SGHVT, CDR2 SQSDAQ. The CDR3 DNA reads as TGTGCCAGCAGCTTTCTATATAAGAGCTCCTACGAGCAGTACTTC. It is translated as CASSFLYKSSYEQYF.

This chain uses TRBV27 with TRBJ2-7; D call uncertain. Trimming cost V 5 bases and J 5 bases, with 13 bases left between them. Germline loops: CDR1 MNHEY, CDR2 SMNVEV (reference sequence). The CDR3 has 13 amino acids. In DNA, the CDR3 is TGTGCCAGCAGTCCCCGGGTCCCCAACGAGCAGTACTTC. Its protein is CASSPRVPNEQYF.

Here the CDR3 DNA reads TGTGCCAGCAGCTCTGTGAGGAGTGGGAGCACAGATACGCAGTATTTT. Translation gives CASSSVRSGSTDTQYF. V usage is TRBV7-2 and J usage is TRBJ2-3; D ambiguous. Trimming shortened V by 4 bases and J by 0 bases, and 14 bases separated the two germline ends. CDR3 size: 16 residues. Per the germline V gene, CDR1 is SGHTA and CDR2 is FQGNSA. Looking up the rest from reference TRBV7-2 and TRBJ2-3 gives the full variable domain: GAGVSQSPSNKVTEKGKDVELRCDPISGHTALYWYRQSLGQGLEFLIYFQGNSAPDKSGLPSDRFSAERTGGSVSTLTIQRTQQEDSAVYLCASSSVRSGSTDTQYFGPGTRLTVL.

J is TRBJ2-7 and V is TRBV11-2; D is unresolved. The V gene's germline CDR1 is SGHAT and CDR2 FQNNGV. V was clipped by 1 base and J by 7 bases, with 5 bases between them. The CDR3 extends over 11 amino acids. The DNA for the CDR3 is TGTGCCAGCAGCTTAGGCCGGGAGCAGTACTTC. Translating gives CASSLGREQYF. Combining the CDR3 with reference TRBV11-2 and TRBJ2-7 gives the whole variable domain EAGVAQSPRYKIIEKRQSVAFWCNPISGHATLYWYQQILGQGPKLLIQFQNNGVVDDSQLPKDRFSAERLKGVDSTLKIQPAKLEDSAVYLCASSLGREQYFGPGTRLTVT.

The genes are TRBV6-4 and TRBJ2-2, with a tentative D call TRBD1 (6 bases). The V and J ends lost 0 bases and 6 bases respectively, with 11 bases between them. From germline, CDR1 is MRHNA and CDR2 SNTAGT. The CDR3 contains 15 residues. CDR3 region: CASSDSPGAAGELFF. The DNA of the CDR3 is TGTGCCAGCAGTGACTCCCCAGGGGCGGCCGGGGAGCTGTTTTTT.

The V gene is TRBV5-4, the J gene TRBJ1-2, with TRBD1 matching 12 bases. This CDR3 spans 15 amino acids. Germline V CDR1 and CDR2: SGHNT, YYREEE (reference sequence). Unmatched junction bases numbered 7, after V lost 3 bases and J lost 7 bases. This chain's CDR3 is CASSWGTGGASGYTF. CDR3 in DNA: TGTGCCAGCAGCTGGGGGACAGGGGGCGCAAGTGGCTACACCTTC.

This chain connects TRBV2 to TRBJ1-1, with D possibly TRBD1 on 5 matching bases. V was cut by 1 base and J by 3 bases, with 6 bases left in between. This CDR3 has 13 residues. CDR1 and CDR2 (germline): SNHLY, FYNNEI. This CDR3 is CASSEEGYTEAFF. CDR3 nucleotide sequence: TGTGCCAGCAGTGAAGAGGGGTACACTGAAGCTTTCTTT. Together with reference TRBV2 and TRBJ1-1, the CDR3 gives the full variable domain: EPEVTQTPSHQVTQMGQEVILRCVPISNHLYFYWYRQILGQKVEFLVSFYNNEISEKSEIFDDQFSVERPDGSNFTLKIRSTKLEDSAMYFCASSEEGYTEAFFGQGTRLTVV.

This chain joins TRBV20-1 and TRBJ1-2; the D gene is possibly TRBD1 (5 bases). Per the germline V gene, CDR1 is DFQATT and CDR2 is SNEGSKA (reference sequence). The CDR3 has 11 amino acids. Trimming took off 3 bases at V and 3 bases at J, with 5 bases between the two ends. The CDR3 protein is CSARTDYGYTF. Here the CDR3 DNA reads TGCAGTGCTAGGACAGACTATGGCTACACCTTC.

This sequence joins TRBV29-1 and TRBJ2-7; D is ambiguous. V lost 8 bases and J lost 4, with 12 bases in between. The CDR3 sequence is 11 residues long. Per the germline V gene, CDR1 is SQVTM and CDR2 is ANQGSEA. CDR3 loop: CSYVHMYEQYF. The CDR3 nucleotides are TGCAGCTACGTACACATGTACGAGCAGTACTTC.

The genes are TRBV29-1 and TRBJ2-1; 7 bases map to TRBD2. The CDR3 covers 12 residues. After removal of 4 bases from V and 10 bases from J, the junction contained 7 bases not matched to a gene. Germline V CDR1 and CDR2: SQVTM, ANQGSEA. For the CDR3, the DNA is TGCAGCGTTGGAGGGAGGGCAGAGGAGCAGTTCTTC. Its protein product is CSVGGRAEEQFF.

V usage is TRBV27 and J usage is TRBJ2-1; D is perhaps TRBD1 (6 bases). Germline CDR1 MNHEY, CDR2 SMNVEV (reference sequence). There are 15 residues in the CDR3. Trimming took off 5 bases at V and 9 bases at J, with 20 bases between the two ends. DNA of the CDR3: TGTGCCAGCAGTCAACAGGGTTCAGGGGTCGGTGAGCAGTTCTTC. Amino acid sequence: CASSQQGSGVGEQFF.

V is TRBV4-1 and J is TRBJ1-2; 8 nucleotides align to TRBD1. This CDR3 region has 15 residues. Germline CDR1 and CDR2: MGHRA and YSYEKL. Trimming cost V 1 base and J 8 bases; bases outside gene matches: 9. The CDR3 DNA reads TGCGCCAGCAGCCAAGCCGCAGGGGGCGACCGAGGCTACACCTTC. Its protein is CASSQAAGGDRGYTF.